This passage covers 27 T cell receptor beta chains from one sample sequenced in a study of blood T cell repertoires in COVID-19. Some clones are missing from TCRdb's copy, which holds only in-frame ones; the method was immunoSEQ multiplex PCR. The table shows some 140,000 clones, with around 83% occurring only once. The specimen was peripheral blood. All receptors come from a human donor in a cohort sampled during active COVID-19.

For the CDR3, the DNA is TGTGCCAGCAGCGTAGTCCGAGCGGGAGGCCTATACGAGCAGTACGTC. Amino acid sequence: CASSVVRAGGLYEQYV. This chain joins TRBV9 and TRBJ2-7, with 9 bases fitting TRBD2. CDR1 and CDR2 from the germline V gene are SGDLS and YYNGEE. CDR3 size: 16 residues. V gave up 0 bases and J gave up 4 bases; unmatched junction bases: 8.

The chain combines TRBV7-2 with TRBJ1-6, with no clear D. CDR1 and CDR2 (germline): SGHTA, FQGNSA. This CDR3 region has 14 residues. V was shortened by 5 bases and J by 10 bases, with 15 bases between the two germline ends. In DNA, the CDR3 is TGTGCCAGCAGCGCGAGGGCGCGCAACTCACCCCTCCACTTT. Amino acid sequence: CASSARARNSPLHF.

The rearrangement uses TRBV5-4 and TRBJ2-2; 11 bases fit TRBD2. CDR3 length equals 16 residues. The ends lost 0 bases at V and 5 bases at J; junction bases unmatched: 3. The germline CDR1 and CDR2 sequences are SGHNT and YYREEE (reference sequence). CDR3 sequence: CASSLGTSGRTGELFF. The CDR3 DNA is TGTGCCAGCAGCTTGGGTACTAGCGGGAGAACCGGGGAGCTGTTTTTT.

This clone was observed a single time. V gene TRBV4-3 combines with J gene TRBJ2-7, with a tentative D call TRBD2 (6 bases). Trimming stripped 3 bases from V and 2 bases from J, with 11 bases between. In germline, CDR1 is LGHNA, CDR2 YSLEER. The CDR3 totals 14 residues. CDR3 DNA sequence: TGCGCCAGCAGCCATGCGGGGTCAACCTACGAGCAGTACTTC. This translates into CASSHAGSTYEQYF.

The chain combines TRBV7-2 with TRBJ2-4; weak D call: TRBD2 (5 bases). Germline lookup yields CDR1 SGHTA and CDR2 FQGNSA. This CDR3 is built from 16 residues. With 0 bases removed from V and 0 bases from J, the gap between germline ends came to 9 bases. CDR3 nucleotide sequence: TGTGCCAGCAGCTTAGCGGGAGCTCTAGCCAAAAACATTCAGTACTTC. It yields the protein CASSLAGALAKNIQYF.

This clone was observed a few times. The sample contains more than one DNA sequence encoding this CDR3. The chain links TRBV2 to TRBJ2-3; 7 bases are shared with TRBD1. The J segment lost 4 bases and the V segment lost 1 base, leaving 5 bases of the junction unmatched. This CDR3 comprises 15 residues. Germline CDR1 is SNHLY and CDR2 is FYNNEI. This chain's CDR3 is CASSEGTGLPDTQYF. CDR3 nucleotides: TGTGCCAGCAGTGAAGGGACAGGTTTGCCAGATACGCAGTATTTT.

In DNA form, the CDR3 reads TGTGCCAGCAGCTCGGGGACTAGCGCGTTTACCAATGAGCAGTTCTTC. The encoded protein is CASSSGTSAFTNEQFF. The chain uses TRBV7-2 and TRBJ2-1, with TRBD2 identical over 10 bases. Germline V gene sequence: CDR1 SGHTA, CDR2 FQGNSA. The length of the CDR3 is 16 residues. The V gene end was trimmed by 4 bases and the J gene end by 6 bases; junction bases not matched to a gene: 9.

The rearrangement joins TRBV11-3 to TRBJ2-7, with 8 bases aligning to TRBD1. CDR1 and CDR2 (germline): SGHNT, YENEEA. The CDR3 spans 12 residues. The V segment lost 5 bases and the J segment 4 bases; nucleotides outside the gene matches: 1. CDR3 bases: TGTGCCAGCAGCAGGGACAGGTACGAGCAGTACGTC. It encodes CASSRDRYEQYV.

J is TRBJ2-1 and V is TRBV30; TRBD1 agrees at 11 bases. The V segment lost 2 bases and the J segment 2 bases; nucleotides outside the gene matches: 11. In germline, CDR1 is GTSNPN, CDR2 SVGIG (reference sequence). This CDR3 is built from 18 residues. The CDR3 sequence is CAWSKIWTGGAAYNEQFF. CDR3 nucleotide sequence: TGTGCCTGGAGTAAAATATGGACAGGGGGCGCCGCCTACAATGAGCAGTTCTTC. The full variable domain, its missing parts supplied by reference TRBV30 and TRBJ2-1, is SQTIHQWPATLVQPVGSPLSLECTVEGTSNPNLYWYRQAAGRGLQLLFYSVGIGQISSEVPQNLSASRPQDRQFILSSKKLLLSDSGFYLCAWSKIWTGGAAYNEQFFGPGTRLTVL.

This clone was picked up a small number of times. The genes are TRBV7-9 and TRBJ1-3; D gene uncertain. Germline CDR1 is SEHNR and CDR2 is FQNEAQ (reference sequence). The CDR3 consists of 14 residues. Trimming removed 1 base from V and 2 bases from J, with 6 bases in between. CDR3 in DNA: TGTGCCAGCAGCTTAGAACAGCCTGGAAACACCATATATTTT. Translating gives CASSLEQPGNTIYF.

V gene TRBV7-2 combines with J gene TRBJ2-3; tentative D call: TRBD1 (5 bases). This CDR3 has 14 amino acids. Germline V gives CDR1 SGHTA, CDR2 FQGNSA. Trimming cost V 6 bases and J 2 bases, with 12 bases left between them. For the CDR3, the DNA is TGTGCCAGCAGAGGGGTAGGGGTCACAGATACGCAGTATTTT. Its protein product is CASRGVGVTDTQYF.

The chain is built from TRBV20-1 and TRBJ1-2; D unclear. The CDR3 covers 12 residues. Trimming shortened V by 3 bases and J by 0 bases, and 5 bases separated the two germline ends. CDR1 is DFQATT and CDR2 is SNEGSKA in the germline V gene (reference sequence). The CDR3 nucleotides are TGCAGTGCTAGTACACCTAACTATGGCTACACCTTC. Its protein is CSASTPNYGYTF.

The chain joins TRBV7-9 to TRBJ2-7, with a weak D call TRBD2 (6 bases). Germline V gene lookup returns CDR1 SEHNR and CDR2 FQNEAQ (reference sequence). CDR3 length equals 17 residues. Trimming left V 2 bases short and J 2 bases short, with 19 bases between. The CDR3 protein is CASSLRAGLGETYEQYF. Here the CDR3 DNA reads TGTGCCAGCAGCTTAAGGGCGGGGCTGGGGGAGACCTACGAGCAGTACTTC.

This clone was picked up one time. V gene TRBV5-4 combines with J gene TRBJ2-3; D is unresolved. This CDR3 spans 13 amino acids. CDR1 is SGHNT, CDR2 YYREEE, per germline (reference sequence). Trimming removed 4 bases at V and 10 bases at J, with 16 bases between. CDR3 nucleotide sequence: TGTGCCAGCAGCACCCGGAGCTTAGGTTCGCAGTATTTT. It specifies CASSTRSLGSQYF.

This clone was seen just once. The chain combines TRBV21-1 with TRBJ2-7; the table's D call of TRBD1 was not tested on the DNA. TRBV21-1 is deemed a pseudogene. CDR3 length: 15 residues. The CDR3 DNA follows: TGTGCCAGCAGCACGCCGGGACAGGCCTCCTACGAGCAGTACGTC. This encodes CASSTPGQASYEQYV.

This clone was observed a single time. The chain recombines TRBV2 with TRBJ1-1; TRBD1 matches at 9 bases. The V segment lost 7 bases and the J segment 6 bases; nucleotides outside the gene matches: 9. Looked up from germline, CDR1 is SNHLY and CDR2 is FYNNEI. This CDR3 is 14 amino acids long. CDR3 residues: CASNKDRGRAEAFF. The CDR3 coding sequence is TGTGCCAGCAATAAGGACAGGGGTAGGGCTGAAGCTTTCTTT.

V and J are TRBV18 and TRBJ2-3, with 10 bases aligning to TRBD1. Per germline, CDR1 KGHSH and CDR2 LQKENI. J was trimmed by 4 bases and V by 4 bases; bases with no gene match: 8. This CDR3 is 16 amino acids long. The CDR3 bases are TGTGCCAGCTCACTCAAGGCCGGGACAGGGGCAGATACGCAGTATTTT. Its translation: CASSLKAGTGADTQYF. Looking up the rest from reference TRBV18 and TRBJ2-3 gives the full variable domain: NAGVMQNPRHLVRRRGQEARLRCSPMKGHSHVYWYRQLPEEGLKFMVYLQKENIIDESGMPKERFSAEFPKEGPSILRIQQVVRGDSAAYFCASSLKAGTGADTQYFGPGTRLTVL.

The rearrangement links TRBV28 to TRBJ1-5, with 8 bases matching TRBD1. The trim removed 3 bases at V and 0 bases at J, leaving 7 bases unmatched. CDR1 is MDHEN, CDR2 SYDVKM, per germline. This CDR3 has 17 residues. The CDR3 nucleotides are TGTGCCAGCAGTTTGGCAGGGGGCCGTTATAGCAATCAGCCCCAGCATTTT. It is translated as CASSLAGGRYSNQPQHF.

This chain uses TRBV4-1 with TRBJ1-2; D might be TRBD1 (6 bases). Germline values: CDR1 MGHRA, CDR2 YSYEKL. Between the trimmed V and J ends, which lost 2 bases and 6 bases, there was a span of 13 bases. CDR3 length equals 14 residues. The CDR3 DNA reads as TGCGCCAGCAGCCAACCAGGACAGAAGGATGGCTACACCTTC. It is translated as CASSQPGQKDGYTF.

This clone was counted between two and nine times. The chain employs TRBV2 and TRBJ1-4; D is ambiguous. The germline gives CDR1 SNHLY, CDR2 FYNNEI. V was clipped by 6 bases and J by 7 bases, with 15 bases between them. CDR3 length: 14 residues. DNA for the CDR3: TGTGCCAGCAGCCCAATGGATCCAGGTGAAAAACTGTTTTTT. This codes for CASSPMDPGEKLFF.

The chain employs TRBV2 and TRBJ1-2; TRBD1 aligns across 9 bases. The CDR3 is made up of 16 amino acids. J gave up 6 bases and V 2 bases, and 10 bases lay outside the gene matches. Germline V gene lookup returns CDR1 SNHLY and CDR2 FYNNEI. CDR3: CASSETGGIRFNGYTF. In DNA form, the CDR3 reads TGTGCCAGCAGTGAAACAGGGGGCATAAGGTTCAATGGCTACACCTTC.

The chain carries TRBV15 and TRBJ1-5, with a possible D match to TRBD1 (6 bases). V lost 0 bases to trimming and J lost 4 bases, with 10 bases between them. This CDR3 is built from 15 residues. Germline values: CDR1 LNHNV, CDR2 YYDKDF (reference sequence). Here the CDR3 reads CATSRDRRGNQPQHF. Here the CDR3 DNA reads TGTGCCACCAGCAGAGATCGTAGGGGGAATCAGCCCCAGCATTTT.

The chain is built from TRBV30 and TRBJ2-2; 9 bases match TRBD1. The CDR3 is 15 residues long. V shed 0 bases, J shed 3 bases, and the junction held 2 bases outside the gene matches. Germline V lookup: CDR1 GTSNPN, CDR2 SVGIG (reference sequence). Here the CDR3 reads CAWSVTGGYTGELFF. The CDR3 DNA follows: TGTGCCTGGAGTGTCACAGGGGGCTACACCGGGGAGCTGTTTTTT.

As DNA, the CDR3 is TGTGCCAGCAGCCCCGTAGGCAGGGGCAATTCACCCCTCCACTTT. Protein sequence: CASSPVGRGNSPLHF. This chain uses TRBV7-2 with TRBJ1-6, with D perhaps TRBD1 (6 bases). The germline gives CDR1 SGHTA, CDR2 FQGNSA. Deletions cut 5 bases from V and 7 bases from J, with 15 bases between. This CDR3 spans 15 amino acids.

This clone is a singleton in its sample. The V and J genes are TRBV7-2 and TRBJ2-1; TRBD1 matches at 11 bases. Germline V CDR1 and CDR2: SGHTA, FQGNSA. This CDR3 has 17 residues. The trim removed 1 base at V and 6 bases at J, leaving 8 bases unmatched. CDR3 in DNA: TGTGCCAGCAGCTTAGGGCCCCCCGGGACAGGGGGCAATGAGCAGTTCTTC. Translation: CASSLGPPGTGGNEQFF.

The rearrangement links TRBV15 to TRBJ2-2; 7 bases agree with TRBD1. The J segment lost 6 bases and the V segment lost 1 base, leaving 2 bases of the junction unmatched. CDR1 LNHNV and CDR2 YYDKDF come from the germline V gene (reference sequence). CDR3 size: 14 residues. In DNA, the CDR3 is TGTGCCACCAGCAGAGGGCAGGGGGCCGGGGAGCTGTTTTTT. Translation gives CATSRGQGAGELFF.

The rearrangement links TRBV19 to TRBJ2-3; tentatively, D is TRBD2 (6 bases). V lost 9 bases and J 5 bases, leaving 12 bases between the germline ends. CDR3 length: 12 residues. Germline V gives CDR1 LNHDA, CDR2 SQIVND (reference sequence). CDR3 protein: CASGGLGDTQYF. CDR3 sequence (DNA): TGTGCCAGCGGAGGGCTGGGAGATACGCAGTATTTT.